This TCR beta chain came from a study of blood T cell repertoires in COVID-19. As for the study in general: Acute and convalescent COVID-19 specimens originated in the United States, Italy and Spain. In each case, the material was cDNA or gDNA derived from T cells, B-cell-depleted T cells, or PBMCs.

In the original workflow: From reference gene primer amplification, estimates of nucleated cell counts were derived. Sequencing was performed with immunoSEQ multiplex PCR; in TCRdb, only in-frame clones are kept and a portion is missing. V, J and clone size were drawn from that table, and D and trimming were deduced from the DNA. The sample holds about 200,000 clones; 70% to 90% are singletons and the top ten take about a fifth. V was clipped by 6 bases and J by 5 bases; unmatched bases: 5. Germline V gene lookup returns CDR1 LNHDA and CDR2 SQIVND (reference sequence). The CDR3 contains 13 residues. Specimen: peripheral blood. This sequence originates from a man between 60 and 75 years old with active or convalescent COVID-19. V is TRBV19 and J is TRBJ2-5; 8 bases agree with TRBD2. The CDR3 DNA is TGTGCCAGTAGCGGGGGGGCTTTGGAGACCCAGTACTTC. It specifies CASSGGALETQYF.